A selection of T cell receptor beta chains follows, all from one sample in a study of shared T cell receptors in the human thymus. TCRdb's copy holds only in-frame clones and misses some; the assay was immunoSEQ multiplex PCR. The table shows about 540,000 clones, with about 84% occurring only once. Another study also made use of these data, one on human thymus T cells.

The sequenced sample was thymocytes. These TCRs come from a boy under two years old with a congenital heart defect. The CDR3 runs from the conserved cysteine through the conserved F or W. Each record gives: CDR3 DNA, CDR3 protein, J gene, clone size, V gene, D gene. D genes are given only for firm matches. Clone size, where shown, is once, few, many, or a class for clones that have expanded.

TGTGCCAGCAAACGGGAGCAAGGGGGCAATCAGCCCCAGCATTTT,CASKREQGGNQPQHF,TRBJ1-5,once,TRBV28,NA
TGTGCCAGCAGCCTCTTGGGGGCTCACCTCTATGGCTACACCTTC,CASSLLGAHLYGYTF,TRBJ1-2,NA,TRBV7-8,NA
TGTGCCTCCCGGGGGAGGGAGGGCCGGGAGACCCAGTACTTC,CASRGREGRETQYF,TRBJ2-5,NA,TRBV28,TRBD2
TGTGCCAGCAGCTTGCGGCAGTACCCAGCGGGTGACACCGGGGAGCTGTTTTTT,CASSLRQYPAGDTGELFF,TRBJ2-2,NA,TRBV5-4,NA
TGCAGCGTTCGCCGGGCCTATGTGGGGAGTGGGGAGACCCAGTACTTC,CSVRRAYVGSGETQYF,TRBJ2-5,NA,TRBV29-1,NA
TGCGCCAGCAGCCAAGATCGGGTCCACAGCGAGCGACAGTTTCCTCTCTCCTACGAGCAGTACTTC,CASSQDRVHSERQFPLSYEQYF,TRBJ2-7,few,TRBV4-3,NA
TGCGCCAGCAGCCAAGACTCAGGGGGCAATGAGCAGTTCTTC,CASSQDSGGNEQFF,TRBJ2-1,once,TRBV4-1,TRBD1
TGTGCCAGCTGGGGGGGGGAGGTGGGTAACTATGGCTACACCTTC,CASWGGEVGNYGYTF,TRBJ1-2,NA,TRBV18,NA
TGTGCCAGCAGCACCCTAGCCGGGACACTGGGTTTGGGGAATGAGCAGTTCTTC,CASSTLAGTLGLGNEQFF,TRBJ2-1,NA,TRBV11-3,NA
TGCAGCGTTCGACGCCAAGCGGGAGGGCCGGGGGATACGCAGTATTTT,CSVRRQAGGPGDTQYF,TRBJ2-3,NA,TRBV29-1,TRBD2
TGTGCCAGCAGCTTGGCGAGGGACAGGGTATTACACGAGCAGTACTTC,CASSLARDRVLHEQYF,TRBJ2-7,once,TRBV5-8,TRBD1
TGTGCCAGCAGGGGAACAGGGTCGGCCACTGAAGCTTTCTTT,CASRGTGSATEAFF,TRBJ1-1,NA,TRBV11-2,NA
TGTGCCAGCAGTTCCCCTCTTAGCACAGATACGCAGTATTTT,CASSSPLSTDTQYF,TRBJ2-3,once,TRBV6-6,NA
TGTGCCAGCTGGGGGCCGGAGTTTAGCACAGATACGCAGTATTTT,CASWGPEFSTDTQYF,TRBJ2-3,few,TRBV6-1,NA
TGTGCCAGCAGCGGGCGGGAGGGCATTAGCAATGAGCAGTTCTTC,CASSGREGISNEQFF,TRBJ2-1,NA,TRBV9,TRBD2
TGTGCCAGCAGCCTGACTAGCGGAGTGAGGATAGCCAAAAACATTCAGTACTTC,CASSLTSGVRIAKNIQYF,TRBJ2-4,NA,TRBV7-2,TRBD2
TGTGCCAGCAGCTCGGACGAGCAGTACTTC,CASSSDEQYF,TRBJ2-7,NA,TRBV7-2,NA
TGTGCCAGCAGTCAGTTACGCCCTTCTAAAAACATTCAGTACTTC,CASSQLRPSKNIQYF,TRBJ2-4,NA,TRBV28,NA
TGCGCCAGCAGCCAAGATGGGGCTAGCGGGAGGTCAGACACCGGGGAGCTGTTTTTT,CASSQDGASGRSDTGELFF,TRBJ2-2,NA,TRBV4-3,TRBD2